This T cell receptor beta chain was obtained from a study of blood T cell repertoires in COVID-19. On the study more broadly: Sources were T cells, B-cell-depleted T cells, or PBMCs; the material itself was cDNA or gDNA.

J gave up 7 bases and V 2 bases, and 1 base lay outside the gene matches. This CDR3 comprises 12 residues. Germline CDR1 LNHDA, CDR2 SQIVND (reference sequence). Here immunoSEQ multiplex PCR was the method, and the copy in TCRdb shows in-frame clones only, minus some. The sample contains 150,000 to 200,000 clones, over 80% of which appear only once. The material sequenced was PBMCs or T cells enriched from blood (not recorded which). The origin of this receptor is a woman between 50 and 59 years old who had recovered from COVID-19. The V gene is TRBV19, the J gene TRBJ1-2, with 7 bases that match TRBD1. The CDR3 coding sequence is TGTGCCAGTAGTATATCAGGGGGTGGCTACACCTTC. It translates to CASSISGGGYTF.